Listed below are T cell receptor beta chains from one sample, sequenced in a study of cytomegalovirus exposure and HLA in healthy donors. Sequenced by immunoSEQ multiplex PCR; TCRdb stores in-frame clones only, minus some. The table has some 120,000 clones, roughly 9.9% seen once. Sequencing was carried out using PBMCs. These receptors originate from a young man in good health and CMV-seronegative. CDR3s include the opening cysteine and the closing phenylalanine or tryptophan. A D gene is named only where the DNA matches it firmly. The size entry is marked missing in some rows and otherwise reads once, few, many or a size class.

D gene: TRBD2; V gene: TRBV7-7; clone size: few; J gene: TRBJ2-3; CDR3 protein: CASSLVAGDTDTQYF; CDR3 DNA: TGTGCTAGCAGCTTAGTGGCGGGGGACACAGATACGCAGTATTTT
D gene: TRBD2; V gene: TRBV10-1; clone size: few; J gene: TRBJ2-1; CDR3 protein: CASSSSSGSYNEQFF; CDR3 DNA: TGCGCCAGCAGTAGTTCTAGCGGTTCCTACAATGAGCAGTTCTTC
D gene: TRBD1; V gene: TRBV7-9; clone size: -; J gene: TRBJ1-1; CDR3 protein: CASSHGTAEAFF; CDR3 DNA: TGTGCCAGCAGCCACGGGACAGCGGAAGCTTTCTTT
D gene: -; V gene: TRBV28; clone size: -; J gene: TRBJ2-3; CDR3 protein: CASNNPWGADTQYF; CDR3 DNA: TGTGCCAGCAATAACCCATGGGGCGCAGATACGCAGTATTTT
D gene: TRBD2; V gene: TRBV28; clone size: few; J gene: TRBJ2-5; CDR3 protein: CASSFETSEKETQYF; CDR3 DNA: TGTGCCAGCAGTTTCGAGACTAGCGAGAAAGAGACCCAGTACTTC
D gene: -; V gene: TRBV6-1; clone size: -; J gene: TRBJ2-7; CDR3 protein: CASSEIRMEGLIYEQYF; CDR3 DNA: TGTGCCAGCAGTGAGATCCGGATGGAGGGTCTAATCTACGAGCAGTACTTC
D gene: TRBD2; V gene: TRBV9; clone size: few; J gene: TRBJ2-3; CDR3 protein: CASSVKTPGSGEGDTQYF; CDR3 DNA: TGTGCCAGCAGCGTAAAGACGCCCGGTAGCGGGGAGGGAGATACGCAGTATTTT
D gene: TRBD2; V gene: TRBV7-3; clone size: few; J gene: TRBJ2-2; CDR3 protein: CASSSSGRYTGELFF; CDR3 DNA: TGTGCCAGCAGCTCCAGCGGGAGGTACACCGGGGAGCTGTTTTTT
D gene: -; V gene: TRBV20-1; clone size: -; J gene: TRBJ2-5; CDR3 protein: CSALSSETQYF; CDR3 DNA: TGCAGTGCTCTGAGCTCGGAGACCCAGTACTTC
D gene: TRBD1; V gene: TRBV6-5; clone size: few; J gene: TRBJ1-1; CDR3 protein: CASSLQTGVNTEAFF; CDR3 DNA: TGTGCCAGCAGTCTCCAGACAGGGGTGAACACTGAAGCTTTCTTT
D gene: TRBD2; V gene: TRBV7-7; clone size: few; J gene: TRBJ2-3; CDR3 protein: CASSPGTSVDTQYF; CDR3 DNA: TGTGCTAGCAGCCCCGGGACTAGCGTCGATACGCAGTATTTT
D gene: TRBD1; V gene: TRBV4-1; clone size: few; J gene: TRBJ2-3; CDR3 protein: CASSKGTGGNTDTQYF; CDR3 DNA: TGCGCCAGCAGCAAAGGGACAGGCGGGAACACAGATACGCAGTATTTT
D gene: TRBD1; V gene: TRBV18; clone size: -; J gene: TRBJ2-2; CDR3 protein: CASSPPGQGATGELFF; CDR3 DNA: TGTGCCAGCTCACCCCCGGGACAGGGGGCCACCGGGGAGCTGTTTTTT
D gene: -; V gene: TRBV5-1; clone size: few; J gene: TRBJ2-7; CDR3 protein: CASSLQGYEQYF; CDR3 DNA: TGCGCCAGCAGCTTACAGGGATACGAGCAGTACTTC
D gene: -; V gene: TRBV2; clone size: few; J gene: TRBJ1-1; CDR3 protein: CASSGEITEAFF; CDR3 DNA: TGTGCCAGCAGTGGCGAAATCACTGAAGCTTTCTTT
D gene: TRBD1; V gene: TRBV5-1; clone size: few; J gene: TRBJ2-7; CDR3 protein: CASLNLAGTGSYEQYF; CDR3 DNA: TGCGCCAGCCTCAACCTGGCCGGGACAGGGTCCTACGAGCAGTACTTC
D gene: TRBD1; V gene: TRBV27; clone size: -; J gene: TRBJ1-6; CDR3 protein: CASTPGQKNSPLHF; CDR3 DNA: TGTGCCAGCACCCCGGGACAGAAAAATTCACCCCTCCACTTT
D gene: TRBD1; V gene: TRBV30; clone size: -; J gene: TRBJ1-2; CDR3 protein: CAWSGQWSGYTF; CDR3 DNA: TGTGCCTGGTCGGGACAGTGGAGTGGCTACACCTTC